A selection of T cell receptor beta chains follows, all from one sample in a study of immune evolution from preneoplasia to lung adenocarcinoma. Some clones are missing from TCRdb's copy, which holds only in-frame ones; the method was immunoSEQ multiplex PCR. Altogether under 10,000 clones are present, more than 75% being singletons, with the ten largest covering about 8%. Sequencing was carried out using FFPE adjacent normal lung tissue. The receptors shown here come from a person aged 60 to 85 with lung adenocarcinoma. The CDR3 runs from the conserved cysteine through the conserved F or W. D genes are given only for firm matches.

J gene,D gene,V gene,CDR3 DNA,CDR3 protein
TRBJ2-1,.,TRBV27,TGTGCCAGCAGTTTCACGGGGTCTTACAATGAGCAGTTCTTC,CASSFTGSYNEQFF
TRBJ2-7,.,TRBV11-2,TGTGCCAGCAGTCCCTCGCTCGAGCAGTACTTC,CASSPSLEQYF
TRBJ2-7,.,TRBV7-9,TGTGCCAGCAGCCCACTTGGGGGAGTAGTCGAGCAGTACTTC,CASSPLGGVVEQYF
TRBJ2-3,TRBD1,TRBV28,TGTGCCAGCAGCCGCCGACAGGGCTCTCCCACAGATACGCAGTATTTT,CASSRRQGSPTDTQYF
TRBJ1-1,.,TRBV2,TGTGCCTCTCGGGCCCTACAGGGATGGGGGGAAACTGAAGCTTTCTTT,CASRALQGWGETEAFF
TRBJ1-2,TRBD1,TRBV30,TGTGCCGGGACAGGGGGCTATGGCTACACCTTC,CAGTGGYGYTF
TRBJ2-2,.,TRBV6-1,TGTGCCAGTAACATGAACACCGGGGAGCTGTTTTTT,CASNMNTGELFF
TRBJ2-5,.,TRBV19,TGTGCCAGTAGTATAGATCGGGGGCTCGGGGAGACCCAGTACTTC,CASSIDRGLGETQYF
TRBJ2-7,TRBD2,TRBV10-3,TGTGCCATCAGTGATCCGGGAGGGGGAACCTACGAGCAGTACTTC,CAISDPGGGTYEQYF
TRBJ1-5,TRBD1,TRBV7-2,TGTGCCAGCAGCCAACAGGGGGTCCGAGGTCAGCCCCAGCATTTT,CASSQQGVRGQPQHF
TRBJ2-1,.,TRBV6-6,TGTGCCAGCAGGGCCAAGGGCGGGATCTCCTACAATGAGCAGTTCTTC,CASRAKGGISYNEQFF